Detailed here is one T cell receptor (beta chain). Method: immunoSEQ multiplex PCR; TCRdb's copy keeps in-frame clones and lacks some. Here the sample spans about 110,000 clones, about 92% being singletons. This entry is derived from a study of siplizumab effects on memory and regulatory T cells. Looked up from germline, CDR1 is WNHNN and CDR2 is SYGVQD (reference sequence). CDR3 length: 16 residues. Germline trimming cut 0 bases from V and 1 base from J; bases unmatched to any gene: 5. The sequenced sample was Tregs sorted from blood. The sequence was collected from a human donor in good health. The chain carries TRBV10-1 and TRBJ2-5; 7 bases match TRBD2. The CDR3: CASSESMASGQETQYF. CDR3 DNA: TGCGCCAGCAGTGAGTCGATGGCTAGCGGCCAAGAGACCCAGTACTTC.